The 25 T cell receptor beta chains listed next were all sequenced from one sample in a study of shared clonotypes between healthy human individuals. TCRdb's copy holds only in-frame clones and misses some; the assay was immunoSEQ multiplex PCR. The table records over 1.5 million clones, 98% of them present only once. Sequences were obtained from naive CD4+ T cells sorted from blood. Subset defined: CD45RA+ positively selected. The receptors were gathered from a young man in good health.

The V gene is TRBV5-1, the J gene TRBJ1-3; 7 nucleotides agree with TRBD1. Germline lookup yields CDR1 SGHRS and CDR2 YFSETQ. With 0 bases clipped from V and 0 bases from J, the junction kept 3 bases outside the gene matches. The CDR3 runs to 16 residues. The DNA of the CDR3 is TGCGCCAGCAGCTTGGGGACAGGCTTCTCTGGAAACACCATATATTTT. Translating it yields CASSLGTGFSGNTIYF.

The V and J genes are TRBV13 and TRBJ2-7, with 7 bases that match TRBD1. Trimming took 7 bases from V and 3 from J; bases not matched to a gene: 12. The CDR3 length is 15 residues. CDR1 is PRHDT, CDR2 FYEKMQ, per germline (reference sequence). The CDR3, as DNA: TGTGCCAGCAACTCTGGCCGGGACAGATTCTACGAGCAGTACTTC. Translation gives CASNSGRDRFYEQYF.

J is TRBJ1-1 and V is TRBV7-9, with D possibly being TRBD1 (5 bases). The CDR3 has 13 residues. Trimming stripped 4 bases from V and 4 bases from J, with 10 bases between. Germline V gene data show CDR1 as SEHNR and CDR2 as FQNEAQ (reference sequence). This chain's CDR3 is CASSWGSVTEAFF. In DNA, the CDR3 is TGTGCCAGCAGCTGGGGGTCTGTCACTGAAGCTTTCTTT.

This clone was counted once. This chain links TRBV10-1 with TRBJ2-7; the D gene could be TRBD1 or TRBD2 (5 bases each). The ends were cut back, 0 bases at V and 7 bases at J, with 10 bases in the middle. There are 13 residues in the CDR3. Germline CDR1 WNHNN, CDR2 SYGVQD (reference sequence). CDR3 sequence reads: CASSESRGAEQYF. CDR3 coding DNA: TGCGCCAGCAGTGAGTCGAGGGGTGCGGAGCAGTACTTC.

This sequence joins TRBV27 and TRBJ2-5; TRBD1 matches at 9 bases. Germline V gene lookup returns CDR1 MNHEY and CDR2 SMNVEV (reference sequence). The CDR3 covers 13 residues. Trimming at V came to 0 bases and at J to 12 bases, leaving 5 bases not matched to a gene. Written as DNA, the CDR3 is TGTGCCAGCAGTTTATCCCCGGACAGGGGCAAGTACTTC. It codes for CASSLSPDRGKYF.

The chain joins TRBV11-3 to TRBJ2-1; unclear D gene. The V end was cut by 2 bases, the J end by 4 bases, with 9 bases between. The CDR3 extends over 14 amino acids. CDR1 SGHNT and CDR2 YENEEA come from the germline V gene. The CDR3 sequence is CASSLSAAYNEQFF. In nucleotides, the CDR3 is TGTGCCAGCAGCTTAAGTGCAGCTTACAATGAGCAGTTCTTC.

V is TRBV27 and J is TRBJ2-3, with a weak D call TRBD2 (5 bases). The CDR3 spans 14 residues. CDR1 MNHEY and CDR2 SMNVEV come from the germline V gene (reference sequence). V lost 3 bases, J lost 3 bases, and 10 bases lay in between. The CDR3 DNA is TGTGCCAGCAGTTTCTCATCGGGGACAGATACGCAGTATTTT. Protein sequence: CASSFSSGTDTQYF.

The chain recombines TRBV5-1 with TRBJ2-5, with 7 bases lining up with TRBD1. Trimming cost V 0 bases and J 7 bases; bases outside gene matches: 9. The CDR3 sequence is 15 residues long. In germline, CDR1 is SGHRS, CDR2 YFSETQ. CDR3 bases: TGCGCCAGCAGCTTGGGACAGGGTGGCCCCGGGACCCAGTACTTC. This encodes CASSLGQGGPGTQYF.

This chain uses TRBV6-6 with TRBJ2-1, with 11 bases that match TRBD2. Unmatched junction bases numbered 3, after V lost 0 bases and J lost 5 bases. The germline gives CDR1 MNHNY, CDR2 SVGAGI (reference sequence). CDR3 length equals 16 residues. This CDR3 reads CASSYSGTSGNNEQFF. CDR3 in DNA: TGTGCCAGCAGTTACTCGGGGACTAGCGGAAACAATGAGCAGTTCTTC.

V usage is TRBV28 and J usage is TRBJ2-7; 7 nucleotides match TRBD1. Germline trimming cut 6 bases from V and 3 bases from J; bases unmatched to any gene: 8. The CDR3 has 14 residues. From germline, CDR1 is MDHEN and CDR2 SYDVKM. This chain's CDR3 is CASSRDRVVYEQYF. The CDR3, as DNA: TGTGCCAGCAGCCGTGACAGGGTCGTCTACGAGCAGTACTTC. Variable domain in full (rest from reference TRBV28 and TRBJ2-7): DVKVTQSSRYLVKRTGEKVFLECVQDMDHENMFWYRQDPGLGLRLIYFSYDVKMKEKGDIPEGYSVSREKKERFSLILESASTNQTSMYLCASSRDRVVYEQYFGPGTRLTVT.

This rearrangement joins TRBV30 to TRBJ2-1; D gene unclear. Between the trimmed V and J ends, which lost 3 bases and 9 bases, there was a span of 18 bases. The CDR3 runs to 14 residues. Germline CDR1 reads GTSNPN; CDR2 reads SVGIG (reference sequence). CDR3 sequence: CAWRRPPIPGEQFF. The CDR3 DNA reads as TGTGCCTGGAGACGTCCCCCCATTCCTGGTGAGCAGTTCTTC.

V usage is TRBV13 and J usage is TRBJ2-7, with TRBD2 as a possible D gene (6 bases). Trimming pared 5 bases from V and 6 bases from J, leaving 20 bases between. CDR1 PRHDT and CDR2 FYEKMQ come from the germline V gene (reference sequence). The CDR3 totals 15 residues. The CDR3 loop is CASSLRGGARGEQYF. Here the CDR3 DNA reads TGTGCCAGCAGCCTTCGAGGCGGGGCTCGGGGCGAGCAGTACTTC.

This clone was detected only once. The V call is TRBV13, the J call TRBJ1-5; perhaps TRBD1 as D (6 bases). The V and J ends lost 5 bases and 7 bases respectively, with 18 bases between them. The CDR3 loop spans 15 amino acids. Germline V gene data show CDR1 as PRHDT and CDR2 as FYEKMQ (reference sequence). The CDR3 DNA reads TGTGCCAGCAGCCAGCTAGGGGGGCGCGGACAGCCCCAGCATTTT. This sequence encodes CASSQLGGRGQPQHF.

The gene calls are TRBV7-2 and TRBJ2-7, with 9 bases matching TRBD1. The ends lost 6 bases at V and 1 base at J; junction bases unmatched: 4. The germline V gene encodes CDR1 SGHTA and CDR2 FQGNSA. CDR3 size: 14 residues. In DNA, the CDR3 is TGTGCCAGCAGATCCGGGACAGGGTCCTACGAGCAGTACTTC. Its protein product is CASRSGTGSYEQYF.

The rearrangement joins TRBV5-4 to TRBJ1-1; possibly TRBD1 for D (6 bases). CDR1 is SGHNT, CDR2 YYREEE, per germline (reference sequence). V lost 5 bases, J lost 7 bases, and 15 bases lay in between. CDR3 length: 13 amino acids. In DNA form, the CDR3 reads TGTGCCAGCAGGCGGGGGGCGGTCGGTGAAGCTTTCTTT. It translates to CASRRGAVGEAFF.

The V and J genes are TRBV5-1 and TRBJ2-1, with D maybe TRBD2 (6 bases). CDR1 is SGHRS and CDR2 is YFSETQ in the germline V gene. The CDR3 has 12 amino acids. The V end lost 6 bases, the J end lost 4 bases, and 8 bases lay between the germline ends. The chain's CDR3 is CASKAGYNEQFF. CDR3 bases: TGCGCCAGCAAGGCGGGGTACAATGAGCAGTTCTTC.

The V and J genes are TRBV10-1 and TRBJ1-2; D unclear. This CDR3 contains 13 residues. Germline V lookup: CDR1 WNHNN, CDR2 SYGVQD (reference sequence). V was pared by 2 bases and J by 1 base, with 5 bases between. CDR3 bases: TGCGCCAGCAGTGAGGGCAGTAACTATGGCTACACCTTC. It codes for CASSEGSNYGYTF.

This chain connects TRBV7-9 to TRBJ2-1; perhaps D is TRBD1 or TRBD2 (6 bases each). Germline V gene lookup returns CDR1 SEHNR and CDR2 FQNEAQ (reference sequence). V was trimmed by 5 bases and J by 0 bases, leaving 14 bases between them. This CDR3 spans 16 amino acids. The CDR3 DNA reads as TGTGCCAGCAGCGCGGCAAGGGGGGACTCCTACAATGAGCAGTTCTTC. This sequence encodes CASSAARGDSYNEQFF.

This chain uses TRBV10-3 with TRBJ2-2; weak D call: TRBD1 (6 bases). V was shortened by 5 bases and J by 4 bases, with 14 bases between the two germline ends. This CDR3 is 15 amino acids long. CDR1 is ENHRY, CDR2 SYGVKD, per germline. CDR3 in DNA: TGTGCCATCAGTAACGCCGGGACAAGCACCGGGGAGCTGTTTTTT. Translation gives CAISNAGTSTGELFF.

This chain uses TRBV4-3 with TRBJ2-3; TRBD1 aligns across 8 bases. The CDR3 totals 17 residues. Germline CDR1 LGHNA, CDR2 YSLEER. Trimming removed 0 bases from V and 1 base from J; junction bases left unmatched: 6. DNA for the CDR3: TGCGCCAGCAGCCAAGAAGGGACAGGAGGTGGCACAGATACGCAGTATTTT. This translates into CASSQEGTGGGTDTQYF.

Comments on this clone: Other DNA sequences in this specimen translate into the identical CDR3. V usage is TRBV2 and J usage is TRBJ2-7, with a weak D call TRBD1 (5 bases). Germline V gene lookup returns CDR1 SNHLY and CDR2 FYNNEI. V was cut by 6 bases and J by 3 bases, with 6 bases left in between. The CDR3 loop spans 11 amino acids. The CDR3 is CASRQGYEQYF. The CDR3, as DNA: TGTGCCAGCAGGCAGGGCTACGAGCAGTACTTC.

This chain uses TRBV21-1 with TRBJ2-7; TRBD1 was called by the table and not checked on the DNA. TRBV21-1 is shown as a pseudogene. The CDR3 is made up of 17 amino acids. The CDR3 DNA follows: TGTGCCAGCAGCAAAATGAAGGGGACAGGGGAGATTTACGAGCAGTACTTC. Protein product: CASSKMKGTGEIYEQYF.

As concerns this clone: Other DNA sequences in this sample translate to the same CDR3. The gene calls are TRBV28 and TRBJ1-5, with D uncertain. The germline V gene encodes CDR1 MDHEN and CDR2 SYDVKM. Trimming stripped 7 bases from V and 2 bases from J, with 9 bases between. The CDR3 length is 13 residues. The chain's CDR3 is CASKEGGNQPQHF. The CDR3 DNA follows: TGTGCCAGCAAGGAGGGCGGCAATCAGCCCCAGCATTTT.

Only one count was recorded for this clone. This chain connects TRBV18 to TRBJ1-5, with TRBD1 matching over 9 bases. The CDR3 has 16 residues. Trimming at V came to 3 bases and at J to 0 bases, leaving 3 bases not matched to a gene. Germline-derived CDR1 and CDR2 are KGHSH and LQKENI. The CDR3 nucleotides read TGTGCCAGCTCACCTGGGACAGGGATTAGCAATCAGCCCCAGCATTTT. Translated: CASSPGTGISNQPQHF.

The rearrangement links TRBV6-4 to TRBJ2-1, with a tentative D call TRBD2 (5 bases). The CDR3 is made up of 18 amino acids. The V end was cut by 2 bases, the J end by 0 bases, with 17 bases between. Germline CDR1 and CDR2: MRHNA and SNTAGT. CDR3 DNA sequence: TGTGCCAGCAGTGACACAGACAACCAGCGGAGCTCCTACAATGAGCAGTTCTTC. Translating it yields CASSDTDNQRSSYNEQFF.